This T cell receptor (beta chain) was retrieved from a study of T cells in Graves' hyperthyroidism and ophthalmopathy. This clonotype was detected ten times or more. Its cognate antigen is unknown. Authors of the study amplified TCR beta CDR3 regions from RNA transcripts. With the HTBI primer set, the TCR CDR3 went through a first round of RT-PCR. TCRdb used MiXCR to reprocess the multiplex PCR reads, holding one entry per CDR3 protein. The table has 650,000 to 850,000 distinct CDR3 sequences, over 15% seen once. CDR1 KGHSH and CDR2 LQKENI come from the germline V gene. The CDR3 consists of 13 residues. V dropped 2 bases and J dropped 8 bases, with 10 bases sitting between them. Orbital computed tomography, thyroid ultrasound, serum thyroxine and TRAb, and clinical symptoms together informed the diagnoses. Isolation of PBMCs was performed on around 9.3 ml fresh peripheral blood. Study results and limitations: Blood also carried most thyroid clonotypes expanded above 0.001.

Sequenced sample: blood. This chain links TRBV18 with TRBJ1-5, with D maybe TRBD1 (5 bases). The receptor was derived from a woman aged 50 to 60 with Graves' hyperthyroidism that later progressed to Graves' ophthalmopathy. The CDR3: CASSPSGWEPQHF. As DNA, the CDR3 is TGTGCCAGCTCACCATCAGGGTGGGAGCCCCAGCATTTT.